The rows below give T cell receptor beta chains drawn from one sample of a study of cytomegalovirus exposure and HLA in healthy donors. Using immunoSEQ multiplex PCR, the repertoire was profiled, and TCRdb retains in-frame clones only, with some absent. The table records more than 250,000 clones, about 90% of them present only once. Material: PBMCs. These receptors were taken from a woman between 18 and 29 years old in good health and CMV-seronegative. CDR3s include the opening cysteine and the closing phenylalanine or tryptophan.

j_call | v_call | cdr3_aa
TRBJ2-1 | TRBV9 | CASSVSGGPGNEQFF
TRBJ1-5 | TRBV7-2 | CASSSQGNQPQHF
TRBJ1-4 | TRBV27 | CASSLTGTVNEKLFF
TRBJ2-7 | TRBV2 | CASSKDRGHYEQYF
TRBJ2-5 | TRBV7-3 | CASSSGLAGVETQYF
TRBJ2-1 | TRBV6-1 | CASSEWANNEQFF
TRBJ1-3 | TRBV13 | CASSLEHKRNTIYF
TRBJ2-7 | TRBV5-1 | CASSLDSLLYEQYF
TRBJ1-2 | TRBV27 | CASSLSGGGYGYTF
TRBJ1-2 | TRBV4-1 | CASSQMGGYGYTF
TRBJ1-5 | TRBV19 | CASSIGTGASQPQHF
TRBJ1-1 | TRBV7-9 | CASSFSQNTEAFF
TRBJ1-1 | TRBV6-1 | CASSEGTFTEAFF
TRBJ1-2 | TRBV30 | CAWGRQGARGYTF
TRBJ1-4 | TRBV7-9 | CASSRTGLGLANEKLFF
TRBJ2-3 | TRBV19 | CASTGVWRVSGGRTDTQYF
TRBJ1-6 | TRBV2 | CASSEDSPNSPLHF
TRBJ2-6 | TRBV5-1 | CASSLDGQAGANVLTF
TRBJ1-2 | TRBV14 | CASSQEGTRGYYGYTF
TRBJ2-2 | TRBV5-1 | CASSYGAENTGELFF
TRBJ1-6 | TRBV19 | CAARGSSYNSPLHF
TRBJ1-4 | TRBV13 | CASSSGGILGKLFF
TRBJ2-5 | TRBV5-1 | CASSPDIRETQYF
TRBJ2-5 | TRBV5-1 | CASSPALLAGGPVETQYF
TRBJ1-2 | TRBV29-1 | CSVVLRGLGQGKGPYGYTF
TRBJ1-6 | TRBV9 | CASSVGDRAAYNSPLHF
TRBJ1-1 | TRBV9 | CASSPNRGNTEAFF
TRBJ1-1 | TRBV10-3 | CAISESEQPNTEAFF
TRBJ2-7 | TRBV5-1 | CASSFGSPPYEQYF
TRBJ2-2 | TRBV27 | CASSWGQRSVSGELFF
TRBJ1-1 | TRBV5-1 | CASSSGQPIDEAFF
TRBJ1-3 | TRBV10-2 | CASSDRDRGNTIYF
TRBJ1-3 | TRBV6-5 | CASSYPGSGNTIYF
TRBJ1-1 | TRBV5-4 | CASSQDSRPEAFF
TRBJ2-7 | TRBV14 | CASSQYTGGHYEQYF
TRBJ2-2 | TRBV9 | CASSVVAGDVGELFF
TRBJ2-1 | TRBV5-6 | CASTLPSGGTNEQFF
TRBJ2-5 | TRBV2 | CASRTGGGTQETQYF
TRBJ2-5 | TRBV7-6 | CASSRQGSETQYF
TRBJ1-1 | TRBV19 | CASSIVGGTEAFF
TRBJ1-2 | TRBV5-1 | CASSWDRGDYGYTF
TRBJ2-7 | TRBV2 | CASRWIQGPYEQYF
TRBJ2-5 | TRBV15 | CATSSRNRGGPYQETQYF
TRBJ2-2 | TRBV5-4 | CASSGTPTGELFF
TRBJ1-2 | TRBV9 | CASSVPGGGYTF
TRBJ2-5 | TRBV6-5 | CASSWLRRGRPETQYF
TRBJ2-4 | TRBV5-1 | CASSLSLAKNIQYF
TRBJ2-1 | TRBV14 | CASSQEGLSTREDEQFF
TRBJ2-7 | TRBV12-5 | CASGLLSEQYF
TRBJ2-1 | TRBV5-1 | CASSLASGGRLNEQFF
TRBJ1-1 | TRBV25-1 | CASSDRTANTEAFF
TRBJ1-1 | TRBV2 | CASRPGGRNTEAFF
TRBJ2-2 | TRBV2 | CASAMSRDNKNTGELFF
TRBJ1-5 | TRBV5-1 | CASSLGQGAHQPQHF
TRBJ2-1 | TRBV9 | CASSVSGGIYNEQFF